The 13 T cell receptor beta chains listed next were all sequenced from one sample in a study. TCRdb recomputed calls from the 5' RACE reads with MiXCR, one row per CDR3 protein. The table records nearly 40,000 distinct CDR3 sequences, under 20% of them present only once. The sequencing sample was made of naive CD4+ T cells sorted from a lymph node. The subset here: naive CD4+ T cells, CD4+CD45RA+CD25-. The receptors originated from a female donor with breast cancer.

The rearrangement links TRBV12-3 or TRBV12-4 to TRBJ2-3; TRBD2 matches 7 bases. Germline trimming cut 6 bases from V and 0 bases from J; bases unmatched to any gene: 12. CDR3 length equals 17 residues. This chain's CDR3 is CASSREWGGSSTDTQYF. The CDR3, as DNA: TGTGCCAGCAGCCGCGAGTGGGGCGGGAGTAGCACAGATACGCAGTATTTT.

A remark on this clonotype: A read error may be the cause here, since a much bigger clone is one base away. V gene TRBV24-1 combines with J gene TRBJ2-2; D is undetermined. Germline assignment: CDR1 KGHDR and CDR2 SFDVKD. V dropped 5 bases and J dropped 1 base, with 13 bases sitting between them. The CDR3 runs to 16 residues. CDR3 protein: CATSGQYLGNTGELFF. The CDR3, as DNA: TGTGCCACCAGTGGCCAATATCTGGGGAACACCGGGGAGCTGTTTTTT.

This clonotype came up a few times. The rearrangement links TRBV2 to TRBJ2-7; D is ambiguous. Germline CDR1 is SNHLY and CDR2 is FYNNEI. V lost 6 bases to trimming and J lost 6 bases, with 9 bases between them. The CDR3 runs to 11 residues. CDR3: CASRAKGEQYF. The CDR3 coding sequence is TGTGCCAGCAGAGCCAAGGGCGAGCAGTACTTC.

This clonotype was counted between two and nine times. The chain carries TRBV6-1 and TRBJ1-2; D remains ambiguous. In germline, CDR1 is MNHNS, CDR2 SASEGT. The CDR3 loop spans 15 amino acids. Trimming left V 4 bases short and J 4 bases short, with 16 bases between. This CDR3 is CASSVNGIALYGYTF. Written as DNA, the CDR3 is TGTGCCAGCAGTGTTAACGGAATCGCCCTCTATGGCTACACCTTC.

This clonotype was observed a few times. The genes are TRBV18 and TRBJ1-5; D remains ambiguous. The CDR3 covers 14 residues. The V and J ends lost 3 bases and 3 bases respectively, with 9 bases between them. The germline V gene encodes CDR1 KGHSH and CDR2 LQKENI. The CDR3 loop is CASSPDSYNQPQHF. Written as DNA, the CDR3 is TGTGCCAGCTCACCGGACTCCTACAATCAGCCCCAGCATTTT. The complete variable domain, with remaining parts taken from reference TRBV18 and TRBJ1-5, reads NAGVMQNPRHLVRRRGQEARLRCSPMKGHSHVYWYRQLPEEGLKFMVYLQKENIIDESGMPKERFSAEFPKEGPSILRIQQVVRGDSAAYFCASSPDSYNQPQHFGDGTRLSIL.

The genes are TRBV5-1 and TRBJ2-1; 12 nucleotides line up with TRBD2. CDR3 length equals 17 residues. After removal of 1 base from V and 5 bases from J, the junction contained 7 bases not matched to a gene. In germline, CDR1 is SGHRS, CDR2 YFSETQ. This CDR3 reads CASSLQGLAGHHNEQFF. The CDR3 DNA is TGCGCCAGCAGCTTGCAGGGACTAGCGGGCCACCACAATGAGCAGTTCTTC.

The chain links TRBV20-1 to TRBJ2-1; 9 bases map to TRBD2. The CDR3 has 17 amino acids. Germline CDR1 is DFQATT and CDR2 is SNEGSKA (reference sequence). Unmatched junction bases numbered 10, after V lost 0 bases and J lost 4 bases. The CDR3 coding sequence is TGCAGTGCTAGAGAGACTAGCGGACTGTTAGGTTACAATGAGCAGTTCTTC. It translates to CSARETSGLLGYNEQFF.

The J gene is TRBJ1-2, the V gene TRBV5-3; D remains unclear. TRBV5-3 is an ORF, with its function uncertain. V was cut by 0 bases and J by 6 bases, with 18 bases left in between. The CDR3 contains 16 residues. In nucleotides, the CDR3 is TGTGCCAGAAGCTTGGGGATACAGAGAATCAGGAATGGCTACACCTTC. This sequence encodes CARSLGIQRIRNGYTF.

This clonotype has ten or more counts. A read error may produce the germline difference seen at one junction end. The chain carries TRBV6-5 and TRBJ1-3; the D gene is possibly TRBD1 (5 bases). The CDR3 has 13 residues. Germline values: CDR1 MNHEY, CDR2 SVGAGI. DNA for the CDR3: TGTGCCAGCAGTTATCAGGGTGGAGACACCATATATTTT. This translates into CASSYQGGDTIYF.

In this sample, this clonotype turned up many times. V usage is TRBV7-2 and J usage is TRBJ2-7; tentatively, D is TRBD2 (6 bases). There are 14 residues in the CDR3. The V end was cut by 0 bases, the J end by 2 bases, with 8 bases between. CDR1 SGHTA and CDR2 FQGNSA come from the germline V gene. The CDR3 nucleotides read TGTGCCAGCAGCTTAGCGGGAGGCCCCTACGAGCAGTACTTC. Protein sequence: CASSLAGGPYEQYF.

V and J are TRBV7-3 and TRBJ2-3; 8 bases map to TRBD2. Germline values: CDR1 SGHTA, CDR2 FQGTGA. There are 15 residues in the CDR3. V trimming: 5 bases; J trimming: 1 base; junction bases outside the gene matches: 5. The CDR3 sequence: CASSPTSVRTDTQYF. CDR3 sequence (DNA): TGTGCCAGCAGCCCGACTAGCGTTCGCACAGATACGCAGTATTTT. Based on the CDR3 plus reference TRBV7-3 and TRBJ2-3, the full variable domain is GAGVSQTPSNKVTEKGKYVELRCDPISGHTALYWYRQSLGQGPEFLIYFQGTGAADDSGLPNDRFFAVRPEGSVSTLKIQRTERGDSAVYLCASSPTSVRTDTQYFGPGTRLTVL.

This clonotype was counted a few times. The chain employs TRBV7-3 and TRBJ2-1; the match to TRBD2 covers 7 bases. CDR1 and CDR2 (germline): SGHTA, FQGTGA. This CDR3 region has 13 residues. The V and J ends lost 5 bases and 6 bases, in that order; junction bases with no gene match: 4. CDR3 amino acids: CASSPGLINEQFF. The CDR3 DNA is TGTGCCAGCAGCCCGGGACTAATCAATGAGCAGTTCTTC.

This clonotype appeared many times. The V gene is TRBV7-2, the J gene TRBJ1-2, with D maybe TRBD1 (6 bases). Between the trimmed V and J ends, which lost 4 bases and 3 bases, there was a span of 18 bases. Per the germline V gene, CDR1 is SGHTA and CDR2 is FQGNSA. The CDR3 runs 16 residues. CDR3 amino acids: CASSSQPGRGDYGYTF. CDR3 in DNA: TGTGCCAGCAGCTCCCAACCTGGAAGGGGGGACTATGGCTACACCTTC.